This T cell receptor beta chain was profiled in a study of blood T cells in healthy people across ages. Many counts were recorded for this clonotype. Its antigen is currently unknown. Using a J-beta primer mix together with a sample-barcoded 5' primer, a second PCR was run for about 6 to 11 cycles. The authors tagged each cDNA molecule using a template-switch adaptor with 12 random nucleotides. TCRdb re-analysed the 5' RACE reads in MiXCR, keeping a single row per CDR3 protein. Among under 800,000 distinct CDR3 sequences, 21% were seen once, and the ten largest hold 3% to 4.5%. General study results and limits: Diversity estimated from one million T cells was considered an underestimate.

Germline values: CDR1 SQVTM, CDR2 ANQGSEA. The CDR3 sequence is 12 residues long. V lost 6 bases, J lost 4 bases, and 4 bases stayed unmatched. At least 7 million PBMCs were isolated per sample. The receptor was derived from a man between 65 and 85 years old in good health. Sequencing was done on a sample of blood. J is TRBJ2-5 and V is TRBV29-1; 8 bases align to TRBD1. The CDR3 region is CSVGQGPETQYF. CDR3 in DNA: TGCAGCGTCGGACAGGGACCAGAGACCCAGTACTTC.